The 18 T cell receptor beta chains given below trace back to one sample, sequenced in a study of cytomegalovirus exposure and HLA in healthy donors (TCRdb year 2017). The library was generated by the immunoSEQ multiplex PCR assay. A mixture of 60 forward primers for TCR Vbeta segments and 13 reverse primers for TCR Jbeta segments was used in the multiplex PCR. This is the immuneACCESS table as TCRdb keeps it, with only in-frame sequences that have V and J called. A part of the clones is gone; compared with another copy, unresolved V genes explain less than half, and the rest is unexplained. Recorded for this sample are approximately 90,000 clones; roughly 73% of them occurred a single time. Jointly, the top ten make up about 2.2% of the sample. Sequencing was done on a sample of PBMCs. These receptors originate from a man aged 35-49 years in good health and CMV-seronegative.

CDR3 region: CSYSQVETQYF. DNA for the CDR3: TGCAGCTATTCTCAGGTTGAGACCCAGTACTTC. The chain has TRBV29-1 and TRBJ2-5; D is unresolved. The germline V and J ends were trimmed by 8 bases and 5 bases, with 12 bases remaining between them. Per germline, CDR1 SQVTM and CDR2 ANQGSEA. The CDR3 sequence is 11 residues long. The whole variable domain, filled in from reference TRBV29-1 and TRBJ2-5, reads SAVISQKPSRDICQRGTSLTIQCQVDSQVTMMFWYRQQPGQSLTLIATANQGSEATYESGFVIDKFPISRPNLTFSTLTVSNMSPEDSSIYLCSYSQVETQYFGPGTRLLVL.

This clone was found a few times. Written as DNA, the CDR3 is TGTGCCAGTCTAAGTGGAGCATCTAATGAAAAACTGTTTTTT. Protein: CASLSGASNEKLFF. This chain joins TRBV28 and TRBJ1-4, with D unclear. Trimming stripped 9 bases from V and 3 bases from J, with 14 bases between. Germline lookup yields CDR1 MDHEN and CDR2 SYDVKM. There are 14 residues in the CDR3.

As regards this clone: The same CDR3 is also encoded by other DNA sequences in this sample. The chain links TRBV7-9 to TRBJ1-1; TRBD1 might be the D (6 bases). Germline V gives CDR1 SEHNR, CDR2 FQNEAQ (reference sequence). V lost 1 base and J lost 4, with 7 bases in between. This CDR3 is built from 13 residues. DNA for the CDR3: TGTGCCAGCAGCTTAGGAGGGGGCACTGAAGCTTTCTTT. This gives the protein CASSLGGGTEAFF.

This sequence joins TRBV11-2 and TRBJ1-5; D not resolved. Germline values: CDR1 SGHAT, CDR2 FQNNGV. Trimming stripped 5 bases from V and 0 bases from J, with 14 bases between. The CDR3 sequence is 16 residues long. Here the CDR3 DNA reads TGTGCCAGCAGCAAAGCACCACTATATAGCAATCAGCCCCAGCATTTT. It yields the protein CASSKAPLYSNQPQHF.

This chain connects TRBV6-5 to TRBJ2-1; 9 nucleotides agree with TRBD1. CDR1 and CDR2 from the germline V gene are MNHEY and SVGAGI. Trimming at V came to 6 bases and at J to 2 bases, leaving 2 bases not matched to a gene. The CDR3 contains 14 residues. Written as DNA, the CDR3 is TGTGCCAGCAGGGGACAGGGAACCTACAATGAGCAGTTCTTC. Translation gives CASRGQGTYNEQFF.

The chain is built from TRBV5-1 and TRBJ2-6, with 7 positions matching TRBD1. The CDR3 consists of 18 residues. The V and J ends lost 4 bases and 0 bases, in that order; junction bases with no gene match: 10. Germline loops: CDR1 SGHRS, CDR2 YFSETQ. This CDR3 reads CASSTTGTASSGANVLTF. Here the CDR3 DNA reads TGCGCCAGCAGCACAACCGGGACAGCCAGCTCTGGGGCCAACGTCCTGACTTTC.

This clone has only one observation. At one end the junction does not follow the germline gene, possibly because of a read error. The V and J genes are TRBV7-7 and TRBJ2-6, with D perhaps TRBD1 (6 bases). The CDR3 totals 17 residues. CDR1 and CDR2 from the germline V gene are SSHAT and FNYEAQ (reference sequence). CDR3 DNA: TGTGCTAGCAGCTTAGGTACAGGGCTTGGTGGGGCCAACGTCCTGACTTTC. Residues: CASSLGTGLGGANVLTF.

The chain joins TRBV18 to TRBJ1-1, with D possibly being TRBD1 (5 bases). Germline CDR1 KGHSH, CDR2 LQKENI. V lost 3 bases and J 1 base, leaving 9 bases between the germline ends. The CDR3 is 14 amino acids. CDR3: CASSPRRGNTEAFF. DNA for the CDR3: TGTGCCAGCTCACCTAGGAGGGGGAACACTGAAGCTTTCTTT.

The CDR3 DNA follows: TGTGCCAGCAGACGTTCGGGGGGTTATGGCTACACCTTC. It encodes CASRRSGGYGYTF. The V call is TRBV6-5, the J call TRBJ1-2; maybe TRBD1 (5 bases). There are 13 residues in the CDR3. V was clipped by 6 bases and J by 5 bases, with 13 bases between them. Germline-derived CDR1 and CDR2 are MNHEY and SVGAGI.

The rearrangement uses TRBV28 and TRBJ2-4, with a weak D call TRBD1 (6 bases). CDR1 is MDHEN and CDR2 is SYDVKM in the germline V gene. The V gene lost 2 bases and the J gene lost 5 bases, with 10 bases spanning the gap. The CDR3 covers 14 residues. CDR3 residues: CASSLDPGENIQYF. CDR3 in DNA: TGTGCCAGCAGTTTAGATCCAGGGGAAAACATTCAGTACTTC.

CDR3 sequence (DNA): TGTGCCAGCTCACAAAAACTGAGCCCGGAGCAGGGGGAAAAACTGTTTTTT. Translation gives CASSQKLSPEQGEKLFF. The V call is TRBV18, the J call TRBJ1-4; D might be TRBD1 (6 bases). Per germline, CDR1 KGHSH and CDR2 LQKENI. This CDR3 comprises 17 residues. V gave up 4 bases and J gave up 8 bases, with 23 bases separating them.

This sequence joins TRBV6-4 and TRBJ2-1; 7 positions agree with TRBD1. This CDR3 has 15 amino acids. V shed 5 bases, J shed 9 bases, and the junction held 13 bases outside the gene matches. The germline CDR1 and CDR2 sequences are MRHNA and SNTAGT. The CDR3 reads CASSPDRVRGLEQFF. CDR3 in DNA: TGTGCCAGCAGTCCCGACAGGGTCAGGGGTCTTGAGCAGTTCTTC.

This chain joins TRBV27 and TRBJ1-1, with TRBD1 matching 10 bases. Germline V gene sequence: CDR1 MNHEY, CDR2 SMNVEV (reference sequence). V shed 10 bases and J 11 bases; nucleotides not matched to a gene: 19. The length of the CDR3 is 15 residues. The CDR3 bases are TGTGCCACTCAACGACAGGGGGCGGGTGTCAGGTACGCTTTCTTT. Its translation: CATQRQGAGVRYAFF.

The chain has TRBV28 and TRBJ2-5; 9 nucleotides align to TRBD2. CDR3 size: 16 residues. Trimming cost V 7 bases and J 4 bases; bases outside gene matches: 13. Germline lookup yields CDR1 MDHEN and CDR2 SYDVKM. The CDR3 nucleotides read TGTGCCAGCACCTCGCCCAGCGGGAGGCGAGGAGAGACCCAGTACTTC. As protein: CASTSPSGRRGETQYF.

The DNA of the CDR3 is TGTGCCAGCAGCTTAGGCTTAGAGGATGGCTACACCTTC. Translation gives CASSLGLEDGYTF. V usage is TRBV7-9 and J usage is TRBJ1-2, with no clear D. Germline CDR1 is SEHNR and CDR2 is FQNEAQ (reference sequence). V lost 1 base and J 6 bases, leaving 9 bases between the germline ends. The CDR3 totals 13 residues.

The rearrangement joins TRBV9 to TRBJ1-1; D gene unclear. Germline CDR1 and CDR2: SGDLS and YYNGEE. CDR3 length: 15 amino acids. V was trimmed by 0 bases and J by 0 bases, leaving 9 bases between them. DNA of the CDR3: TGTGCCAGCAGCGTAGGGGGAGAGATGAACACTGAAGCTTTCTTT. As protein: CASSVGGEMNTEAFF. Full variable domain (outside the CDR3, taken from reference TRBV9 and TRBJ1-1): DSGVTQTPKHLITATGQRVTLRCSPRSGDLSVYWYQQSLDQGLQFLIQYYNGEERAKGNILERFSAQQFPDLHSELNLSSLELGDSALYFCASSVGGEMNTEAFFGQGTRLTVV.

The chain employs TRBV4-2 and TRBJ1-2; unclear D gene. CDR1 LGHNA and CDR2 YNFKEQ come from the germline V gene. Trimming took 4 bases from V and 0 from J, leaving 12 bases between them. This CDR3 comprises 15 residues. This CDR3 is CASSPGAVSNYGYTF. DNA for the CDR3: TGTGCCAGCAGCCCGGGTGCAGTCTCTAACTATGGCTACACCTTC.

This clone appeared a few times. The rearrangement joins TRBV5-1 to TRBJ1-1; 7 nucleotides match TRBD1. The CDR3 is 16 residues long. CDR1 is SGHRS and CDR2 is YFSETQ in the germline V gene. V shed 2 bases and J 3 bases; nucleotides not matched to a gene: 10. CDR3 sequence reads: CASSFHRGLGDTEAFF. The CDR3 nucleotides read TGCGCCAGCAGCTTCCACAGGGGCCTCGGGGACACTGAAGCTTTCTTT.